This TCR beta chain was identified during a study of OX40 agonist ivuxolimab in advanced cancers. Study at large: Previous treatment with anti-PD-1, anti-PD-L1 or anti-CTLA-4 therapy was allowed; about 37% had received some. Three patients, one with hepatocellular carcinoma and two with cutaneous melanoma, achieved partial responses.

The protocol was immunoSEQ multiplex PCR, while the TCRdb copy is restricted to in-frame clones and leaves out a portion. Here the sample spans tens of thousands of clones, more than 80% being singletons. Regarding the study as a whole: Averaging showed that CD8+ T cells had more expanded clones than CD4+ did.

To note about this clone: The antigen is undetermined.

The V end lost 6 bases, the J end lost 2 bases, and 15 bases lay between the germline ends. Germline CDR1 and CDR2: SGHRS and YFSETQ. The CDR3 contains 14 residues. The TCR was taken from an adult with an advanced solid tumor such as melanoma, head and neck, liver or kidney cancer. The rearrangement joins TRBV5-1 to TRBJ2-7; D not certain. Sequenced here: CD4+ or CD8+ T cells sorted from blood, sampled in a trial of the OX40 agonist ivuxolimab. The CDR3 DNA sequence: TGCGCCAGCAAACCGGGTCAACTGACCTACGAGCAGTACTTC. Encoded protein: CASKPGQLTYEQYF.